Included here is one T cell receptor beta chain sequence, with context. What antigen it recognizes has not been identified. Base-call qualities are not available, and no considerably larger clone is one nucleotide away. The immunoSEQ platform was used to carry out deep TCRbeta sequencing. Per the authors' processing: Only productive rearrangements were exported from the immunoSEQ Analyzer for further analysis. T cell phenotypes were assigned to bulk TCRbeta clonotypes by matching to single-cell RNA+TCR-seq clones sharing the same TCRbeta sequence. Clone enrichment in tumor was calculated as tumor frequency divided by PBMC frequency from bulk TCR sequencing. TCRs were grouped by GLIPH into specificity groups, defined as clusters of distinct TCRs likely recognizing common antigens via shared CDR3 motifs. TCRdb carries this immuneACCESS record with in-frame sequences only. Its versions omit some clonotypes, under half of them owing to an unresolved V gene in the studies checked, with the rest unexplained. Clone size and the V and J calls come from that table; the DNA yielded D and trimming. Present in this sample are tens of thousands of clones, about 77% of which were seen just once. The leading ten clones occupy approximately 24% of the sample.

Explained via the paper, the time point label denotes: before anti-PD-1 therapy. For bulk TCRbeta sequencing, genomic DNA was extracted from tumor biopsies or peripheral blood, and input amounts ranged from about 600 ng to 6,004 ng. Histologically proven advanced or metastatic basal or squamous cell carcinoma was present in all patients, all of whom were poor candidates for surgical resection. The basal cell carcinoma cohort was made up of roughly ten patients, and bulk tumor TCR sequencing was performed for 7 to 9 of these patients. This sample is part of a study of T cells in tumors after PD-1 blockade (dated by TCRdb to between 2017 and 2020). About the study as a whole: Exclusion criteria were prior checkpoint blockade, use of systemic immunosuppressants, or recent radiotherapy or other anti-cancer therapy within 4 weeks. Patients received pembrolizumab 200 mg every 3 weeks or cemiplimab 350 mg every 2 weeks. Ongoing daily vismodegib 150 mg was also given to a subset of patients during anti-PD-1 treatment. On average, peripheral blood samples had some 100,000 TCR templates (range roughly 22,000-260,000) and roughly 35,000 unique clonotypes. Paired single-cell RNA and TCR sequencing was performed on site-matched tumors from BCC or SCC patients before and after anti-PD-1 therapy. Bulk TCR sequencing was performed on roughly eleven peripheral blood samples from about five patients to compare blood and tumor clonotypes. RECIST version 1.1 was used to evaluate clinical response. Results the study describes overall, beyond this receptor: Around 43% of tumor TCR clonotypes were found in blood, and some novel exhausted tumor clones appeared in pre-treatment blood, suggesting peripheral recruitment. Where the novel T cell clones came from was not identified, and possible sources could include lymphoid organs or rare unexpanded clones inside the tumor or in the tumor periphery.

As encoded in the germline V gene (reference sequence), CDR1 is LNHDA while CDR2 is SQIVND. Trimming removed 7 bases from V and 2 bases from J, leaving 11 bases between the germline ends. From the cysteine up to the phenylalanine, the CDR3 has a length of 13 residues. This entry keeps only the CDR3 DNA: 39 bases, framed from base 1. In this chain, TRBV19 is recombined with TRBJ2-5, with the D gene possibly TRBD1 or TRBD2, each one fitting 6 bases. The TCR comes from a human donor with basal cell carcinoma. The sample was PBMCs, taken before anti-PD-1 treatment. The nucleotide sequence reads as follows: TGTGCCAGTACCACAGGGAGGCAAGAGACCCAGTACTTC. This codes for CASTTGRQETQYF.